This entry lists 13 T cell receptor beta chains sequenced from one sample in a study of blood T cell repertoires in COVID-19. Method: immunoSEQ multiplex PCR; TCRdb's copy keeps in-frame clones and lacks some. The sample consists of a few hundred thousand clones, 84% of them appearing once. Input material: peripheral blood. The receptors here all came from a woman aged 25-40 years who had recovered from COVID-19.

The gene calls are TRBV10-3 and TRBJ2-1; 8 nucleotides match TRBD2. The CDR3 spans 16 residues. The germline V gene encodes CDR1 ENHRY and CDR2 SYGVKD. V dropped 5 bases and J dropped 1; count of bases not matched to a gene: 7. The CDR3: CAISLPGRASYNEQFF. The DNA for the CDR3 is TGTGCCATCAGTCTACCCGGGAGGGCGTCCTACAATGAGCAGTTCTTC.

The rearrangement uses TRBV3-1 (or the pseudogene TRBV3-2) and TRBJ2-1; TRBD2 might be the D (6 bases). Trimming took off 2 bases at V and 0 bases at J, with 11 bases between the two ends. CDR3 length: 16 amino acids. Germline V gives CDR1 LGHDT, CDR2 YNNKEL (reference sequence). The CDR3 loop reads CASSQSGFGSYNEQFF. As DNA, the CDR3 is TGTGCCAGCAGCCAAAGCGGGTTCGGCTCCTACAATGAGCAGTTCTTC.

This clone was detected once. The chain uses TRBV7-2 and TRBJ2-3; TRBD2 matches 15 bases. The CDR3 contains 18 residues. Germline loops: CDR1 SGHTA, CDR2 FQGNSA. With V trimmed by 5 bases and J by 1 base, 7 bases remained unmatched. CDR3 protein: CASSRWGLAGGGTDTQYF. CDR3 bases: TGTGCCAGCAGCCGCTGGGGACTAGCGGGAGGAGGCACAGATACGCAGTATTTT.

The gene calls are TRBV19 and TRBJ2-7; D possibly corresponds to TRBD1 (5 bases). This CDR3 has 15 residues. Trimming removed 3 bases from V and 3 bases from J, with 15 bases in between. CDR1 LNHDA and CDR2 SQIVND come from the germline V gene (reference sequence). The CDR3 DNA reads TGTGCCAGTAGTATTGGGGCAGGCACAAACTACGAGCAGTACTTC. This codes for CASSIGAGTNYEQYF.

The V gene is TRBV7-8, the J gene TRBJ2-1, with 14 nucleotides matching TRBD2. This CDR3 has 22 residues. CDR1 is SGHVS, CDR2 FQNEAQ, per germline. Trimming cost V 2 bases and J 1 base; bases outside gene matches: 16. The CDR3 bases are TGTGCCAGCAGCTTAAACGTGAAGGGCAGGGGACTAGCGGGAGATTCCTACAATGAGCAGTTCTTC. Residues: CASSLNVKGRGLAGDSYNEQFF.

CDR3 DNA: TGTGCCAGCAGTCCCCCACTTCAGGGAGGGAGGAACATTCAGTACTTC. Translated: CASSPPLQGGRNIQYF. The genes are TRBV28 and TRBJ2-4; 7 positions match TRBD2. CDR1 and CDR2 from the germline V gene are MDHEN and SYDVKM. This CDR3 has 16 residues. J was trimmed by 7 bases and V by 5 bases; bases with no gene match: 14.

The chain employs TRBV6-1 and TRBJ1-5, with 7 bases identical to TRBD1. V was clipped by 5 bases and J by 7 bases; unmatched bases: 8. The CDR3 is made up of 14 amino acids. The V gene's germline CDR1 is MNHNS and CDR2 SASEGT. The CDR3 bases are TGTGCCAGCAGTCGGCAGGACAGGAAGCAGCCCCAGCATTTT. Translated, it gives CASSRQDRKQPQHF.

This clone came up once. The chain couples TRBV6-5 to TRBJ1-1, with TRBD1 as a possible D gene (6 bases). This CDR3 spans 13 amino acids. The V gene lost 5 bases and the J gene lost 4 bases, with 11 bases spanning the gap. The germline gives CDR1 MNHEY, CDR2 SVGAGI. CDR3 sequence: CASSTGLGTEAFF. DNA for the CDR3: TGTGCCAGCAGTACAGGGCTAGGCACTGAAGCTTTCTTT.

The chain combines TRBV12-5 with TRBJ2-5, with TRBD2 identical over 12 bases. The CDR3 is made up of 20 amino acids. The V and J ends lost 0 bases and 8 bases, in that order; junction bases with no gene match: 19. Per germline, CDR1 LGHNT and CDR2 FRNRAP. CDR3 amino acids: CASGLVQDGRLAGDGDTQYF. DNA of the CDR3: TGTGCTAGTGGTTTGGTACAAGATGGGCGACTAGCGGGAGACGGGGATACCCAGTACTTC.

V is TRBV6-6 and J is TRBJ2-1; D is unresolved. Germline lookup yields CDR1 MNHNY and CDR2 SVGAGI (reference sequence). V was pared by 8 bases and J by 2 bases, with 10 bases between. The CDR3 is made up of 13 amino acids. CDR3 nucleotides: TGTGCCAGCTCCACAGAAACCTACAATGAGCAGTTCTTC. Its protein is CASSTETYNEQFF.

The chain uses TRBV7-9 and TRBJ2-1; 7 bases align to TRBD2. Germline assignment: CDR1 SEHNR and CDR2 FQNEAQ (reference sequence). The J segment lost 8 bases and the V segment lost 6 bases, leaving 25 bases of the junction unmatched. The CDR3 runs to 19 residues. The CDR3 reads CASRQREGIGGRDLDEQFF. CDR3 DNA: TGTGCCAGCAGACAAAGGGAGGGTATCGGGGGGAGGGACCTCGATGAGCAGTTCTTC.

This chain links TRBV5-8 with TRBJ2-7, with 7 positions matching TRBD1. Trimming took 3 bases from V and 6 from J; bases not matched to a gene: 6. This CDR3 spans 13 amino acids. Germline V gives CDR1 SGHTS, CDR2 YDEGEE. CDR3 amino acids: CASSWLDRLEQYF. CDR3 bases: TGTGCCAGCAGCTGGCTGGACAGGCTCGAGCAGTACTTC.

The rearrangement links TRBV20-1 to TRBJ2-5; D possibly corresponds to TRBD2 (6 bases). CDR3 length: 12 residues. The ends were cut back, 3 bases at V and 5 bases at J, with 10 bases in the middle. In germline, CDR1 is DFQATT, CDR2 SNEGSKA (reference sequence). CDR3 coding DNA: TGCAGTGCTAGTCTAGCGCCCGAGACCCAGTACTTC. Translation gives CSASLAPETQYF.